This T cell receptor (beta chain) was identified in a study of cytomegalovirus exposure and HLA in healthy donors. Study overall: T cells numbering around 170 million yielded 90 million to 140 million unique TCR beta sequences in an earlier analysis.

About this clone: Antigen: not known.

PCR amplification relied on 60 Vbeta primers (plus 13 Jbeta primers). Measured with immunoSEQ multiplex PCR; TCRdb has only the in-frame clones, and not every one. The repertoire holds about 120,000 clones, 75% to 90% seen once, with 2.1% in the top ten. This CDR3 contains 14 residues. V lost 4 bases, J lost 5 bases, and 9 bases stayed unmatched. Germline V gene data show CDR1 as SGDLS and CDR2 as YYNGEE. Findings and limits, study-wide: Indistinguishability led to the exclusion of some V segments, TRBV6-2 and TRBV6-3 included. With later analysis, a missense DCLRE1C variant became linked to TCR beta V- and J-gene trimming. One cluster of highly shared sequence variants probably arose as a sequencing artifact.

This clonotype was sampled from a man between 25 and 39 years old in good health and CMV-seronegative. Sequencing was done on a sample of PBMCs. This rearrangement joins TRBV9 to TRBJ2-7, with 7 bases lining up with TRBD1. CDR3 residues: CASSPRQGPHEQYF. CDR3 nucleotide sequence: TGTGCCAGCAGCCCGCGACAGGGACCGCACGAGCAGTACTTC.